Following are 14 T cell receptor beta chains from one sample sequenced in a study of lymphopenia after photon versus proton radiotherapy. The table came from immunoSEQ multiplex PCR; TCRdb's copy has only in-frame clones and leaves some out. This table has roughly 3,000 clones, over 90% appearing once. This specimen was peripheral blood, taken from a patient treated with photon-based radiotherapy. These receptor sequences come from a woman between 70 and 85 years old with pancreatic cancer.

V is TRBV5-4 and J is TRBJ2-7; possibly TRBD2 for D (6 bases). Deletions cut 0 bases from V and 2 bases from J, with 9 bases between. The CDR3 contains 14 residues. Germline CDR1 and CDR2: SGHNT and YYREEE (reference sequence). CDR3 DNA sequence: TGTGCCAGCAGCTTGGGCGGGGTTCCCTACGAGCAGTACTTC. It codes for CASSLGGVPYEQYF.

The chain couples TRBV19 to TRBJ2-1; D gene uncertain. CDR3 length: 15 residues. The V and J ends lost 3 bases and 0 bases respectively, with 9 bases between them. The germline CDR1 and CDR2 sequences are LNHDA and SQIVND (reference sequence). Here the CDR3 reads CASSIGLISYNEQFF. The CDR3 nucleotides are TGTGCCAGTAGTATTGGGTTAATCTCCTACAATGAGCAGTTCTTC.

The chain combines TRBV23-1 with TRBJ2-2; TRBD2 is a possible D gene (5 bases). TRBV23-1 is an ORF, with its function uncertain. This CDR3 comprises 16 residues. Trimming stripped 4 bases from V and 2 bases from J, with 14 bases between. CDR3 nucleotide sequence: TGCGCCAGCAGTCGATGGCAGCGGACCAACACCGGGGAGCTGTTTTTT. This codes for CASSRWQRTNTGELFF.

The chain employs TRBV30 and TRBJ1-1; tentatively, D is TRBD1 (5 bases). The CDR3 has 14 amino acids. Trimming removed 0 bases at V and 1 base at J, with 9 bases between. Germline-derived CDR1 and CDR2 are GTSNPN and SVGIG (reference sequence). The CDR3 spells CAWSVGQGNTEAFF. The CDR3 DNA is TGTGCCTGGAGTGTAGGGCAGGGGAACACTGAAGCTTTCTTT.

This clone was detected only once. V and J are TRBV28 and TRBJ2-7; possibly TRBD1 for D (6 bases). With 10 bases removed from V and 2 bases from J, the gap between germline ends came to 21 bases. The CDR3 length is 15 residues. Per germline, CDR1 MDHEN and CDR2 SYDVKM. The CDR3 protein is CATRASGAATYEQYF. The DNA for the CDR3 is TGTGCCACCAGAGCATCAGGGGCAGCTACCTACGAGCAGTACTTC.

This clone came up once. The chain carries TRBV7-6 and TRBJ2-1; the D gene is possibly TRBD2 (5 bases). There are 16 residues in the CDR3. The V end lost 1 base, the J end lost 9 bases, and 19 bases lay between the germline ends. CDR1 SGHVS and CDR2 FNYEAQ come from the germline V gene. The CDR3 region has the DNA TGTGCCAGCAGCTTAGACGTGGCCTATCCCCGGGGTGAGCAGTTCTTC. Its translation is CASSLDVAYPRGEQFF.

V is TRBV28 and J is TRBJ2-7, with D uncertain. CDR1 and CDR2 (germline): MDHEN, SYDVKM. This CDR3 contains 17 residues. The germline V and J ends were trimmed by 2 bases and 0 bases, with 17 bases remaining between them. The CDR3 DNA follows: TGTGCCAGCAGTTTAGGAGAACTTTTCTCCTACTCCTACGAGCAGTACTTC. Protein product: CASSLGELFSYSYEQYF.

The chain employs TRBV5-6 and TRBJ1-2, with D maybe TRBD1 (6 bases). CDR3 length: 13 amino acids. The germline gives CDR1 SGHDT, CDR2 YYEEEE. V was shortened by 3 bases and J by 6 bases, with 12 bases between the two germline ends. The CDR3 reads CASSSQGWDGYTF. Written as DNA, the CDR3 is TGTGCCAGCAGCTCGCAGGGGTGGGATGGCTACACCTTC. The full variable domain, with the rest looked up from reference TRBV5-6 and TRBJ1-2, is DAGVTQSPTHLIKTRGQQVTLRCSPKSGHDTVSWYQQALGQGPQFIFQYYEEEERQRGNFPDRFSGHQFPNYSSELNVNALLLGDSALYLCASSSQGWDGYTFGSGTRLTVV.

This chain links TRBV19 with TRBJ1-1, with 8 bases identical to TRBD1. The J segment lost 5 bases and the V segment lost 10 bases, leaving 9 bases of the junction unmatched. CDR3 length: 13 amino acids. Germline V CDR1 and CDR2: LNHDA, SQIVND (reference sequence). CDR3 region: CATTQGARTEAFF. The CDR3 DNA follows: TGTGCCACGACCCAGGGGGCGAGGACTGAAGCTTTCTTT.

The chain uses TRBV11-3 and TRBJ2-1; TRBD2 might be the D (6 bases). V lost 6 bases to trimming and J lost 3 bases, with 18 bases between them. This CDR3 spans 16 amino acids. Germline V gene data show CDR1 as SGHNT and CDR2 as YENEEA. The CDR3 region is CASSFNVAVYYNEQFF. CDR3 nucleotides: TGTGCCAGCAGTTTTAACGTAGCGGTTTACTACAATGAGCAGTTCTTC.

This rearrangement joins TRBV7-2 to TRBJ2-7; the match to TRBD2 covers 13 bases. CDR1 and CDR2 from the germline V gene are SGHTA and FQGNSA. The CDR3 sequence is 15 residues long. V lost 5 bases to trimming and J lost 0 bases; unmatched junction nucleotides: 1. In DNA, the CDR3 is TGTGCCAGCAGCCGGACTAGCGGGAGCTCCTACGAGCAGTACTTC. Encoded protein: CASSRTSGSSYEQYF.

This clone is a singleton in its sample. The gene calls are TRBV5-5 and TRBJ2-7, with D maybe TRBD1 (5 bases). The CDR3 extends over 16 amino acids. Trimming removed 2 bases at V and 3 bases at J, with 18 bases between. Germline V gives CDR1 SGHKS, CDR2 YYEKEE (reference sequence). The CDR3 sequence is CASSFVEQAGFYEQYF. CDR3 coding DNA: TGTGCCAGCAGCTTTGTGGAACAGGCCGGATTCTACGAGCAGTACTTC.

The chain recombines TRBV28 with TRBJ1-6; no firm D call. Trimming removed 2 bases from V and 9 bases from J, with 17 bases in between. CDR1 and CDR2 from the germline V gene are MDHEN and SYDVKM. The CDR3 has 16 amino acids. In DNA, the CDR3 is TGTGCCAGCAGTTTACCCTCGTGGAGGGTCGGTTCACCCCTCCACTTT. Residues: CASSLPSWRVGSPLHF.

There are a few counts of this clone. V usage is TRBV7-9 and J usage is TRBJ2-5; either TRBD1 or TRBD2 may fit D (5 bases each). The germline gives CDR1 SEHNR, CDR2 FQNEAQ (reference sequence). CDR3 size: 14 residues. V lost 1 base to trimming and J lost 4 bases, with 10 bases between them. CDR3 coding DNA: TGTGCCAGCAGCTTAGGGGGACCAGGAGAGACCCAGTACTTC. This gives the protein CASSLGGPGETQYF.